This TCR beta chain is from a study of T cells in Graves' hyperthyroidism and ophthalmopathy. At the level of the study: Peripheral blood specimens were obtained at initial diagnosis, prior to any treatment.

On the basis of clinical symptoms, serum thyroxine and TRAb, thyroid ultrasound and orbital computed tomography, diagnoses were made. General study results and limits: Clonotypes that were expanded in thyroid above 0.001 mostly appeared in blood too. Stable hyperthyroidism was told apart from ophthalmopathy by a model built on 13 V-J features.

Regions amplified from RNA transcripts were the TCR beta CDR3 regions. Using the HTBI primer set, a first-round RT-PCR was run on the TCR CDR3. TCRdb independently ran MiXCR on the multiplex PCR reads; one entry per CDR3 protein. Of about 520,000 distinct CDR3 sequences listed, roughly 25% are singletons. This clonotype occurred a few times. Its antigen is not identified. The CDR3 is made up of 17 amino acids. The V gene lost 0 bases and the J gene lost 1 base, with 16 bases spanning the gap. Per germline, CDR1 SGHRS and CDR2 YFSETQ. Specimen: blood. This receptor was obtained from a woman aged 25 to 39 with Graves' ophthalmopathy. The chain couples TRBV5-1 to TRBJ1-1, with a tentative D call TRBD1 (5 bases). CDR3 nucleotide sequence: TGCGCCAGCAGCTTGGGTTTCCAGGGCGGGTGGAACACTGAAGCTTTCTTT. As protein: CASSLGFQGGWNTEAFF.